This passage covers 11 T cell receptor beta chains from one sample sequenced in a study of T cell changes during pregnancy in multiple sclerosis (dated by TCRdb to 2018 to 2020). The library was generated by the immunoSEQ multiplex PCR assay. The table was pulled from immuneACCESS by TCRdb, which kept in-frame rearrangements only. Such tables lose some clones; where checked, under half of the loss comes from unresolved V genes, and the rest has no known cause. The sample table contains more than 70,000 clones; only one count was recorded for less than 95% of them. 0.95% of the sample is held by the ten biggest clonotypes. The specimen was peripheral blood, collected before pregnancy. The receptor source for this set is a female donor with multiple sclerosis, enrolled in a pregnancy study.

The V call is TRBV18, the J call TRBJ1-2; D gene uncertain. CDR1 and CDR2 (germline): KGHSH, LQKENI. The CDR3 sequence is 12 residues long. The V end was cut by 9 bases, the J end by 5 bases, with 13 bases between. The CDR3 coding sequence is TGTGCCAGTCAAACCACGGGGTATGGCTACACCTTC. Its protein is CASQTTGYGYTF.

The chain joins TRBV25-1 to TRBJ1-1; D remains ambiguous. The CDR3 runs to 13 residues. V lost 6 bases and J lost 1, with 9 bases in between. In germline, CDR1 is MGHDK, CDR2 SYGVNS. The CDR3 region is CASSAGGNTEAFF. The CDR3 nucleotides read TGTGCCAGCAGCGCGGGAGGGAACACTGAAGCTTTCTTT.

The DNA for the CDR3 is TGTGCCAGTAGTCGTGACAGGGTACGCAATGAGCAGTTCTTC. This encodes CASSRDRVRNEQFF. The chain combines TRBV19 with TRBJ2-1, with 7 bases identical to TRBD1. Losses at the gene ends were 5 bases for V and 6 bases for J; bases not matched to a gene: 7. The CDR3 spans 14 residues. Per germline, CDR1 LNHDA and CDR2 SQIVND (reference sequence).

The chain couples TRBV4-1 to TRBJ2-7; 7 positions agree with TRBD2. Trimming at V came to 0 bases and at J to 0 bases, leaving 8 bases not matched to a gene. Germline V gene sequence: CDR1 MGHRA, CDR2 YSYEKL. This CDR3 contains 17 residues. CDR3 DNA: TGCGCCAGCAGCCAAGAACGCTCAGCGGGGCGCTCCTACGAGCAGTACTTC. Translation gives CASSQERSAGRSYEQYF.

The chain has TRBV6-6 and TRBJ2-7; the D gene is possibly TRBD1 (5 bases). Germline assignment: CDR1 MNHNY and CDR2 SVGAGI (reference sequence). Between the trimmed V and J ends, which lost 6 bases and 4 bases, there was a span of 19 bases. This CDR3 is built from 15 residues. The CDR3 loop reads CASRDQVWGPYEQYF. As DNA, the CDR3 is TGTGCCAGCAGAGACCAGGTCTGGGGCCCTTACGAGCAGTACTTC.

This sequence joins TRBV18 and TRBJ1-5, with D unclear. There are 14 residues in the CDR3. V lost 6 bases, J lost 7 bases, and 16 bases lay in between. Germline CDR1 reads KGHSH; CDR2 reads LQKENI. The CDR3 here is CASSPWRAGQPQHF. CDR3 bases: TGTGCCAGCTCCCCTTGGAGGGCTGGGCAGCCCCAGCATTTT.

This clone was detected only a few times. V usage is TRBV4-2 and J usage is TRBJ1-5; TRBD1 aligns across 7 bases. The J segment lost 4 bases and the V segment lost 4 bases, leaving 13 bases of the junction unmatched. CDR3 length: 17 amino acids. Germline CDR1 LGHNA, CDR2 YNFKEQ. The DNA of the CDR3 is TGTGCCAGCAGCCTAAACCTAGGACAGGCGGGAAATCAGCCCCAGCATTTT. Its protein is CASSLNLGQAGNQPQHF.

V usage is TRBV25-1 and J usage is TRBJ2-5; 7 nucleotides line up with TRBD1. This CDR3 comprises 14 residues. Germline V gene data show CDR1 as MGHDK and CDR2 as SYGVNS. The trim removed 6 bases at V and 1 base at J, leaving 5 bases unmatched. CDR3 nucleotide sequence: TGTGCCAGCAGGTCCTGGACAGGCCAAGAGACCCAGTACTTC. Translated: CASRSWTGQETQYF.

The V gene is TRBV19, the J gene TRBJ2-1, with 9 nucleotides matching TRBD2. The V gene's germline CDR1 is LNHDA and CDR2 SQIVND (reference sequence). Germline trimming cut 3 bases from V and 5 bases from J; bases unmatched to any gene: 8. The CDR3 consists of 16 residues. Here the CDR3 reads CASSIQRLAANNEQFF. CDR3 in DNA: TGTGCCAGTAGTATCCAAAGACTAGCGGCCAACAATGAGCAGTTCTTC.

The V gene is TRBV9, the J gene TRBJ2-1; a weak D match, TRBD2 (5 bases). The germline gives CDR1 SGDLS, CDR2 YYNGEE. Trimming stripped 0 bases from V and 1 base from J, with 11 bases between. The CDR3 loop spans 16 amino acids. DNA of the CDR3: TGTGCCAGCAGCGTAGTCCAGCGGACGTCCTACAATGAGCAGTTCTTC. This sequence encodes CASSVVQRTSYNEQFF.

CDR3 region: CASSDLPGLRSHEQYF. The CDR3 DNA is TGTGCCAGCAGTGATCTGCCGGGACTGCGTTCCCACGAGCAGTACTTC. V gene TRBV6-1 combines with J gene TRBJ2-7; possible D gene TRBD2, 6 bases. Deletions cut 3 bases from V and 5 bases from J, with 20 bases between. This CDR3 contains 16 residues. Per the germline V gene, CDR1 is MNHNS and CDR2 is SASEGT.